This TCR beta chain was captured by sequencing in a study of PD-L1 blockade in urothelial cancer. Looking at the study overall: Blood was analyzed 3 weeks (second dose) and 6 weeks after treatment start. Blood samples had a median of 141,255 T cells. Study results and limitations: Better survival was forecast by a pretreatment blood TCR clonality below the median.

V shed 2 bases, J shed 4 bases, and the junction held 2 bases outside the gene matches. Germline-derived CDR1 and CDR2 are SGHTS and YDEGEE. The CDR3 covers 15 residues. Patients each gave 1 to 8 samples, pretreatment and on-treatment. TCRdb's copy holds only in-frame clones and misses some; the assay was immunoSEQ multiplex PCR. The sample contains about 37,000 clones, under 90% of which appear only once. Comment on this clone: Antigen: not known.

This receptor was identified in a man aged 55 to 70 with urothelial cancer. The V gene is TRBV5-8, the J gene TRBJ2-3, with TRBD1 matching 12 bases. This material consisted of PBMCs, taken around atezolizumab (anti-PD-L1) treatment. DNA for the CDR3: TGTGCCAGCAGCTTAGGGGACAGGGGGCCAGATACGCAGTATTTT. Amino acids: CASSLGDRGPDTQYF.